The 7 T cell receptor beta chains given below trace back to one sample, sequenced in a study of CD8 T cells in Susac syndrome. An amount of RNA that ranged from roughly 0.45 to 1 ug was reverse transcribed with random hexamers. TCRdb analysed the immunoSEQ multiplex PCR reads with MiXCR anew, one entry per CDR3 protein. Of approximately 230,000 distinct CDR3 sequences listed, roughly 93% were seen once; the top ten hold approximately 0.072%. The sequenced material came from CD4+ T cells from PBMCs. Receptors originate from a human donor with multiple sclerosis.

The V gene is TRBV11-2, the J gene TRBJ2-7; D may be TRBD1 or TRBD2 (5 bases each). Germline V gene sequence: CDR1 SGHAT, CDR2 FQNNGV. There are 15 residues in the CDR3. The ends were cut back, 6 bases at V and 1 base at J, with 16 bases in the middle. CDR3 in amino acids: CASRGWGTPSYEQYF. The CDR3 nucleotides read TGTGCCAGCAGGGGATGGGGGACGCCATCCTACGAGCAGTACTTC.

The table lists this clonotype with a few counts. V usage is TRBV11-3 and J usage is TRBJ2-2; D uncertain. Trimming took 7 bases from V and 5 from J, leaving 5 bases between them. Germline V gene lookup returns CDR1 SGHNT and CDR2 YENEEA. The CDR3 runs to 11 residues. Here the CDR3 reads CASKGTGELFF. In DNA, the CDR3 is TGTGCCAGCAAGGGAACCGGGGAGCTGTTTTTT.

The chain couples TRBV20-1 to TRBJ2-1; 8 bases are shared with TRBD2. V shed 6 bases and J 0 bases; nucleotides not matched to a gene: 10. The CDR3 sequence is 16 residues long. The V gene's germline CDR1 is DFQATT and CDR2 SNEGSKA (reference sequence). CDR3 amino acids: CSAVRLALSSYNEQFF. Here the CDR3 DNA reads TGCAGTGCCGTTCGACTAGCGCTGAGCTCCTACAATGAGCAGTTCTTC.

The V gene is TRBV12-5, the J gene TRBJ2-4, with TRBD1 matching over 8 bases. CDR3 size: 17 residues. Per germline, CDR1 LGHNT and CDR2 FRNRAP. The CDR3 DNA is TGTGCAAGCTGTCGCGGAACTGGCGACAGGGGCGTAGACATTCAGTACTTC. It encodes CASCRGTGDRGVDIQYF.

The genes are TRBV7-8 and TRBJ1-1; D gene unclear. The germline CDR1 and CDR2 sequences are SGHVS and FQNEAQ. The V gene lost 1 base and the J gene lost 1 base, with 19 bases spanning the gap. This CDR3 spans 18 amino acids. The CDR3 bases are TGTGCCAGCAGCTTAGTATCGGTCCTTTGGGATCCGAACACTGAAGCTTTCTTT. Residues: CASSLVSVLWDPNTEAFF.

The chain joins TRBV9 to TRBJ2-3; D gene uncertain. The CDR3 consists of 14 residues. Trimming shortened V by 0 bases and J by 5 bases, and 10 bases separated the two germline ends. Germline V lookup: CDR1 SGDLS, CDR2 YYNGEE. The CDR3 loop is CASSVAVAGDTQYF. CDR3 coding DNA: TGTGCCAGCAGCGTAGCGGTAGCTGGAGATACGCAGTATTTT.

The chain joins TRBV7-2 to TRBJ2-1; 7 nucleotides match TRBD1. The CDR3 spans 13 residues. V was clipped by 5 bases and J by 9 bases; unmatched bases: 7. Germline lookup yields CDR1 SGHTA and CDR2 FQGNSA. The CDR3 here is CASSRTGNGEQFF. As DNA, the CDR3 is TGTGCCAGCAGCCGGACAGGAAACGGTGAGCAGTTCTTC.